This passage covers 23 T cell receptor beta chains from one sample sequenced in a study of T cells in Graves' hyperthyroidism and ophthalmopathy. RNA transcripts gave rise to amplified TCR beta CDR3 regions. The TCR CDR3 first-round RT-PCR relied on the HTBI primer set. TCRdb independently ran MiXCR on the multiplex PCR reads; one entry per CDR3 protein. The table shows some 600,000 distinct CDR3 sequences, with over 11% occurring only once. The sample taken for sequencing was blood. These receptors came from a woman younger than 45 with Graves' hyperthyroidism that later progressed to Graves' ophthalmopathy.

This clonotype was seen at least ten times. This sequence joins TRBV11-2 and TRBJ1-1; D remains unclear. The germline V gene has CDR1 SGHAT and CDR2 FQNNGV. The CDR3 runs 13 residues. The V end was cut by 1 base, the J end by 7 bases, with 10 bases between. CDR3 region: CASSLATSSEAFF. The CDR3 bases are TGTGCCAGCAGCTTAGCGACGAGCAGTGAAGCTTTCTTT. Filled out from reference TRBV11-2 and TRBJ1-1, the complete variable domain reads EAGVAQSPRYKIIEKRQSVAFWCNPISGHATLYWYQQILGQGPKLLIQFQNNGVVDDSQLPKDRFSAERLKGVDSTLKIQPAKLEDSAVYLCASSLATSSEAFFGQGTRLTVV.

The chain combines TRBV13 with TRBJ2-7; the match to TRBD1 covers 7 bases. Germline loops: CDR1 PRHDT, CDR2 FYEKMQ (reference sequence). V shed 7 bases and J 6 bases; nucleotides not matched to a gene: 6. CDR3 length: 12 residues. DNA for the CDR3: TGTGCCAGCATGGGCAGGGGGAGCGAGCAGTACTTC. Amino acids: CASMGRGSEQYF.

This clonotype came up many times. This rearrangement joins TRBV18 to TRBJ1-6; 7 nucleotides line up with TRBD1. The CDR3 is made up of 14 amino acids. CDR1 and CDR2 (germline): KGHSH, LQKENI. V gave up 6 bases and J gave up 7 bases; unmatched junction bases: 6. DNA for the CDR3: TGTGCCAGCTCGGCCGGGACAGCAAATTCACCCCTCCACTTT. Its protein product is CASSAGTANSPLHF.

This clonotype was counted once. The chain employs TRBV7-9 and TRBJ2-7, with TRBD1 as a possible D gene (5 bases). Germline-derived CDR1 and CDR2 are SEHNR and FQNEAQ (reference sequence). The CDR3 is made up of 13 amino acids. V was shortened by 3 bases and J by 5 bases, with 11 bases between the two germline ends. The CDR3, as DNA: TGTGCCAGCAGCTTCTCAGGGCCTGACGAGCAGTACTTC. Encoded protein: CASSFSGPDEQYF.

Details on this clonotype: A read error may account for a junction end that differs from germline. The chain joins TRBV7-7 to TRBJ2-5; D is uncertain. CDR1 and CDR2 from the germline V gene are SSHAT and FNYEAQ (reference sequence). This CDR3 region has 13 residues. The CDR3 reads CASSLSFQETQYF. CDR3 coding DNA: TGTGCTAGCAGCTTATCCTTCCAAGAGACCCAGTACTTC.

This chain's CDR3 is CSARARTSGRDSYEQYF. CDR3 DNA sequence: TGCAGTGCTAGAGCCAGGACTAGCGGGAGGGATTCCTACGAGCAGTACTTC. The chain recombines TRBV20-1 with TRBJ2-7; 15 nucleotides agree with TRBD2. Germline V gene data show CDR1 as DFQATT and CDR2 as SNEGSKA (reference sequence). This CDR3 is 17 amino acids long. With 1 base clipped from V and 1 base from J, the junction kept 5 bases outside the gene matches.

The rearrangement joins TRBV20-1 to TRBJ2-5, with 10 bases that match TRBD2. In germline, CDR1 is DFQATT, CDR2 SNEGSKA (reference sequence). The junction had 8 bases not matched to a gene; V was cut back by 0 bases and J by 13 bases. The CDR3 is 13 amino acids. In DNA, the CDR3 is TGCAGTGCTAGAGATCTCCTAGCGGGAGCGGGGTACTTC. Translation: CSARDLLAGAGYF.

This clonotype was detected a few times. The chain has TRBV6-5 and TRBJ1-1, with TRBD1 as a possible D gene (5 bases). Germline CDR1 reads MNHEY; CDR2 reads SVGAGI. V was pared by 2 bases and J by 10 bases, with 8 bases between. There are 11 residues in the CDR3. The CDR3 reads CASSYSGGAFF. The CDR3 DNA reads as TGTGCCAGCAGTTACAGCGGGGGAGCTTTCTTT.

There are a few counts of this clonotype. The chain combines TRBV24-1 with TRBJ1-1; D remains ambiguous. CDR1 is KGHDR and CDR2 is SFDVKD in the germline V gene. Trimming shortened V by 9 bases and J by 1 base, and 11 bases separated the two germline ends. The CDR3 contains 13 residues. The CDR3 coding sequence is TGTGCCACCGGGGATAAGGGGAACACTGAAGCTTTCTTT. This codes for CATGDKGNTEAFF.

This clonotype was counted ten times or more. The chain recombines TRBV7-2 with TRBJ2-3, with D perhaps TRBD1 (6 bases). Germline V lookup: CDR1 SGHTA, CDR2 FQGNSA. V shed 10 bases and J shed 4 bases, with 18 bases lying between them. There are 14 residues in the CDR3. CDR3: CATTGFGGSDTQYF. The DNA for the CDR3 is TGTGCCACCACAGGGTTTGGTGGTTCAGATACGCAGTATTTT.

This clonotype was seen just once. This chain links TRBV25-1 with TRBJ2-2, with TRBD2 matching 7 bases. V shed 3 bases and J 3 bases; nucleotides not matched to a gene: 1. CDR1 is MGHDK, CDR2 SYGVNS, per germline. The CDR3 totals 14 residues. This chain's CDR3 is CASSDAGDTGELFF. The CDR3 coding sequence is TGTGCCAGCAGTGATGCGGGAGACACCGGGGAGCTGTTTTTT.

As for this clonotype: Relative to the germline gene, one junction end is altered; a read error may explain this. The chain carries TRBV10-3 and TRBJ1-1, with D unresolved. CDR3 length: 13 residues. Germline values: CDR1 ENHRY, CDR2 SYGVKD. The CDR3 loop reads CAIDPLMNTEAFF. The CDR3 nucleotides are TGTGCCATCGACCCATTGATGAACACTGAAGCTTTTTTT.

This clonotype was counted ten times or more. This rearrangement joins TRBV3-1 to TRBJ2-7; 8 bases map to TRBD2. The junction had 7 bases not matched to a gene; V was cut back by 1 base and J by 5 bases. Looked up from germline, CDR1 is LGHDT and CDR2 is YNNKEL (reference sequence). CDR3 length equals 15 residues. In DNA, the CDR3 is TGTGCCAGCAGCCAAGGGGCGGGAGGAAGCCACGAGCAGTACTTC. It yields the protein CASSQGAGGSHEQYF.

This clonotype has a count of ten or more. The rearrangement uses TRBV6-1 and TRBJ2-6; D might be TRBD2 (5 bases). This CDR3 contains 15 residues. Trimming pared 5 bases from V and 0 bases from J, leaving 8 bases between. Germline CDR1 reads MNHNS; CDR2 reads SASEGT. The CDR3 reads CASSTRYSGANVLTF. The CDR3, as DNA: TGTGCCAGCAGTACTAGGTACTCTGGGGCCAACGTCCTGACTTTC.

The chain links TRBV18 to TRBJ2-5; no definite D call. The length of the CDR3 is 15 residues. V lost 2 bases to trimming and J lost 2 bases, with 12 bases between them. Germline-derived CDR1 and CDR2 are KGHSH and LQKENI. CDR3 protein: CASSPFGLFQETQYF. The CDR3 DNA sequence: TGTGCCAGCTCACCATTCGGGCTGTTTCAAGAGACCCAGTACTTC.

This clonotype has a count of ten or more. The rearrangement uses TRBV19 and TRBJ2-1; no reliable D call. The ends were cut back, 2 bases at V and 9 bases at J, with 17 bases in the middle. CDR3 length: 15 amino acids. Germline V gene data show CDR1 as LNHDA and CDR2 as SQIVND (reference sequence). DNA for the CDR3: TGTGCCAGTAGTATAAAAGGGCTGTTGAGTAGTGAGCAGTTCTTC. It codes for CASSIKGLLSSEQFF.

This clonotype was observed a few times. At one of its ends the junction is not consistent with the germline gene, which may arise from a read error. The V and J genes are TRBV11-3 and TRBJ2-7, with D perhaps matching TRBD1 or TRBD2 (5 bases each). The CDR3 runs to 16 residues. The germline V gene has CDR1 SGHNT and CDR2 YENEEA. The CDR3 is CASSLGDAEPTYEQYF. The DNA for the CDR3 is TGTGCCAGCAGTTTAGGGGACGCAGAACCAACCTACGAGCAGTACTTC.

This clonotype has at least ten counts. The rearrangement links TRBV5-1 to TRBJ2-7; D possibly corresponds to TRBD2 (6 bases). V was clipped by 5 bases and J by 4 bases, with 19 bases between them. Germline values: CDR1 SGHRS, CDR2 YFSETQ. This CDR3 spans 15 amino acids. CDR3 protein: CASRRGAEDYYEQYF. CDR3 nucleotide sequence: TGCGCCAGCAGACGAGGGGCGGAGGACTATTACGAGCAGTACTTC.

This clonotype was recorded many times. The rearrangement uses TRBV6-1 and TRBJ2-3; 12 bases line up with TRBD2. Germline V gives CDR1 MNHNS, CDR2 SASEGT. Losses at the gene ends were 5 bases for V and 0 bases for J; bases not matched to a gene: 6. The CDR3 extends over 17 amino acids. The CDR3 spells CASSRSGTSGSTDTQYF. The DNA of the CDR3 is TGTGCCAGCAGTAGGTCCGGGACTAGCGGGAGCACAGATACGCAGTATTTT.

Ten or more counts support this clonotype. This CDR3 is CASSPIFGPQETQYF. CDR3 sequence (DNA): TGTGCCAGCAGCCCCATTTTCGGCCCCCAAGAGACCCAGTACTTC. The chain employs TRBV11-2 and TRBJ2-5; D call uncertain. The CDR3 contains 15 residues. V lost 5 bases, J lost 1 base, and 14 bases lay in between. CDR1 is SGHAT, CDR2 FQNNGV, per germline.

The V and J genes are TRBV3-1 and TRBJ1-4; 8 nucleotides line up with TRBD1. Germline V gene data show CDR1 as LGHDT and CDR2 as YNNKEL (reference sequence). This CDR3 has 17 residues. Trimming removed 0 bases from V and 8 bases from J; junction bases left unmatched: 11. CDR3 sequence reads: CASSQEGQGAVQEKLFF. The CDR3 nucleotides are TGTGCCAGCAGCCAAGAGGGGCAGGGGGCCGTTCAAGAAAAACTGTTTTTT.

A few counts support this clonotype. The J gene is TRBJ2-3, the V gene TRBV5-1, with D possibly being TRBD2 (6 bases). Germline assignment: CDR1 SGHRS and CDR2 YFSETQ. The CDR3 is made up of 16 amino acids. V gave up 0 bases and J gave up 1 base, with 12 bases separating them. The CDR3 nucleotides read TGCGCCAGCAGCTTGGGGGGACTGGAGGGCACAGATACGCAGTATTTT. Translated, it gives CASSLGGLEGTDTQYF.

This clonotype has a count of ten or more. The rearrangement joins TRBV28 to TRBJ2-5; 9 bases match TRBD1. Germline CDR1 reads MDHEN; CDR2 reads SYDVKM. This CDR3 is built from 16 residues. V dropped 5 bases and J dropped 3; count of bases not matched to a gene: 10. The CDR3 reads CASSGPITGGEETQYF. CDR3 nucleotide sequence: TGTGCCAGCAGTGGTCCAATTACAGGGGGCGAAGAGACCCAGTACTTC.